The 30 T cell receptor beta chains below all came from one sample that was sequenced in a study of blood T cell repertoires in COVID-19. Produced via immunoSEQ multiplex PCR; TCRdb's table is partial and in-frame only. The data contain 130,000 or so clones, 88% of them singletons. Sequenced: peripheral blood. These TCRs come from a man in his sixties or seventies with active COVID-19.

The genes are TRBV15 and TRBJ1-3, with D unclear. This CDR3 is 18 amino acids long. The V gene lost 0 bases and the J gene lost 2 bases, with 17 bases spanning the gap. The germline gives CDR1 LNHNV, CDR2 YYDKDF (reference sequence). The CDR3 nucleotides read TGTGCCACCAGCAGAGATCGGAGGAGGGATTGGGCTGGAAACACCATATATTTT. It codes for CATSRDRRRDWAGNTIYF. Complete variable domain (other parts from reference TRBV15 and TRBJ1-3): DAMVIQNPRYQVTQFGKPVTLSCSQTLNHNVMYWYQQKSSQAPKLLFHYYDKDFNNEADTPDNFQSRRPNTSFCFLDIRSPGLGDTAMYLCATSRDRRRDWAGNTIYFGEGSWLTVV.

The rearrangement joins TRBV2 to TRBJ2-7, with TRBD1 identical over 7 bases. The CDR3 loop spans 14 amino acids. After removal of 6 bases from V and 0 bases from J, the junction contained 5 bases not matched to a gene. Germline V gene sequence: CDR1 SNHLY, CDR2 FYNNEI. In DNA, the CDR3 is TGTGCCAGCAGGACAGGGCAGGGCTCCTACGAGCAGTACTTC. This sequence encodes CASRTGQGSYEQYF.

The genes are TRBV28 and TRBJ1-6; no definite D call. This CDR3 has 13 amino acids. CDR1 and CDR2 from the germline V gene are MDHEN and SYDVKM. With 10 bases removed from V and 7 bases from J, the gap between germline ends came to 14 bases. The CDR3: CATRTPWNSPLHF. The CDR3 DNA reads as TGTGCCACCCGAACTCCTTGGAATTCACCCCTCCACTTT.

The gene calls are TRBV4-1 and TRBJ1-1; D possibly corresponds to TRBD1 (6 bases). Germline CDR1 and CDR2: MGHRA and YSYEKL. This CDR3 comprises 14 residues. V lost 2 bases, J lost 6 bases, and 13 bases lay in between. The CDR3: CASSQHREGAEAFF. The CDR3 nucleotides read TGCGCCAGCAGCCAACACAGGGAAGGAGCTGAAGCTTTCTTT.

The V call is TRBV18, the J call TRBJ1-1, with TRBD1 identical over 8 bases. V was pared by 2 bases and J by 6 bases, with 2 bases of the junction left unmatched. Germline assignment: CDR1 KGHSH and CDR2 LQKENI. The CDR3 contains 13 residues. CDR3 nucleotides: TGTGCCAGCTCACCAAAGACAGGGGCTGAAGCTTTCTTT. Translated, it gives CASSPKTGAEAFF. The whole variable domain, remainder taken from reference TRBV18 and TRBJ1-1, is NAGVMQNPRHLVRRRGQEARLRCSPMKGHSHVYWYRQLPEEGLKFMVYLQKENIIDESGMPKERFSAEFPKEGPSILRIQQVVRGDSAAYFCASSPKTGAEAFFGQGTRLTVV.

The rearrangement uses TRBV6-2 or TRBV6-3 and TRBJ2-1; TRBD2 aligns across 7 bases. With 2 bases clipped from V and 4 bases from J, the junction kept 5 bases outside the gene matches. The CDR3 totals 15 residues. Per the germline V gene, CDR1 is MNHEY and CDR2 is SVGEGT. The CDR3, as DNA: TGTGCCAGCAGTTACGGAGCGGGGAATTACAATGAGCAGTTCTTC. It encodes CASSYGAGNYNEQFF.

The chain uses TRBV18 and TRBJ2-3; 8 bases agree with TRBD1. The CDR3 has 13 amino acids. The junction had 5 bases not matched to a gene; V was cut back by 2 bases and J by 10 bases. The V gene's germline CDR1 is KGHSH and CDR2 LQKENI. The CDR3 nucleotides are TGTGCCAGCTCACCAATCAAACAGGGGGCGCAGTATTTT. Its protein product is CASSPIKQGAQYF.

As DNA, the CDR3 is TGCAGTGCCGTCGGGGACACTGAAGCTTTCTTT. It yields the protein CSAVGDTEAFF. V and J are TRBV20-1 and TRBJ1-1; D is unresolved. With 6 bases removed from V and 3 bases from J, the gap between germline ends came to 8 bases. CDR1 and CDR2 from the germline V gene are DFQATT and SNEGSKA (reference sequence). The CDR3 runs to 11 residues.

The chain links TRBV7-9 to TRBJ1-1; D is unclear. The CDR3 has 12 residues. Germline V gene lookup returns CDR1 SEHNR and CDR2 FQNEAQ (reference sequence). V was shortened by 5 bases and J by 5 bases, with 9 bases between the two germline ends. The CDR3 sequence: CASSLPRTEAFF. In DNA, the CDR3 is TGTGCCAGCAGCCTCCCTCGGACTGAAGCTTTCTTT.

DNA of the CDR3: TGTGCCAGCAGCCGGACGGGACAACCTTCCTACGAGCAGTACTTC. Encoded protein: CASSRTGQPSYEQYF. The genes are TRBV14 and TRBJ2-7; possibly TRBD1 for D (6 bases). Trimming left V 4 bases short and J 1 base short, with 14 bases between. The CDR3 loop spans 15 amino acids. The germline CDR1 and CDR2 sequences are SGHDN and FVKESK.

This chain connects TRBV19 to TRBJ2-3; 11 bases agree with TRBD2. CDR3 length equals 15 residues. Germline CDR1 and CDR2: LNHDA and SQIVND (reference sequence). J gave up 6 bases and V 7 bases, and 9 bases lay outside the gene matches. The CDR3 loop reads CASTGTSGPGDTQYF. CDR3 nucleotides: TGTGCCAGTACCGGGACTAGCGGCCCAGGGGATACGCAGTATTTT.

CDR3 sequence: CASGDTSTDTQYF. CDR3 DNA sequence: TGTGCCAGTGGGGACACTAGCACAGATACGCAGTATTTT. V is TRBV19 and J is TRBJ2-3; tentatively, D is TRBD1 (6 bases). The CDR3 has 13 residues. Germline values: CDR1 LNHDA, CDR2 SQIVND (reference sequence). V was shortened by 8 bases and J by 0 bases, with 9 bases between the two germline ends.

This chain joins TRBV19 and TRBJ2-7; 8 positions match TRBD1. The CDR3 consists of 14 residues. Per germline, CDR1 LNHDA and CDR2 SQIVND (reference sequence). J gave up 6 bases and V 10 bases, and 14 bases lay outside the gene matches. DNA for the CDR3: TGTGCCACCAAGGACCGGGACAGGATCAGCGAGCAGTACTTC. The encoded protein is CATKDRDRISEQYF.

V usage is TRBV24-1 and J usage is TRBJ2-5, with 8 positions matching TRBD1. The V segment lost 5 bases and the J segment 1 base; nucleotides outside the gene matches: 5. Germline V CDR1 and CDR2: KGHDR, SFDVKD. The CDR3 is made up of 15 amino acids. CDR3 nucleotide sequence: TGTGCCACCAGTGCGACAACAGGGGGCCAAGAGACCCAGTACTTC. Translating it yields CATSATTGGQETQYF.

The chain couples TRBV6-5 to TRBJ2-6, with TRBD1 matching 7 bases. Trimming cost V 5 bases and J 2 bases; bases outside gene matches: 3. Germline CDR1 and CDR2: MNHEY and SVGAGI. This CDR3 is built from 15 residues. DNA for the CDR3: TGTGCCAGCAGTCCAGGGGGTACTGGGGCCAACGTCCTGACTTTC. Its protein is CASSPGGTGANVLTF.

The chain uses TRBV5-5 and TRBJ2-5; TRBD2 agrees at 7 bases. The CDR3 length is 16 residues. The germline CDR1 and CDR2 sequences are SGHKS and YYEKEE (reference sequence). The V gene end was trimmed by 4 bases and the J gene end by 1 base; junction bases not matched to a gene: 10. The CDR3 reads CASSPGGGVGQETQYF. The CDR3 DNA is TGTGCCAGCAGCCCGGGTGGGGGGGTTGGCCAAGAGACCCAGTACTTC.

J is TRBJ2-7 and V is TRBV18, with 8 bases that match TRBD1. This CDR3 region has 13 residues. Germline trimming cut 6 bases from V and 2 bases from J; bases unmatched to any gene: 3. CDR1 is KGHSH, CDR2 LQKENI, per germline. The chain's CDR3 is CASSGQGAYEQYF. The CDR3, as DNA: TGTGCCAGCTCCGGACAGGGAGCCTACGAGCAGTACTTC.

The rearrangement uses TRBV6-2 or TRBV6-3 and TRBJ2-7, with D unresolved. The CDR3 consists of 14 residues. V was trimmed by 2 bases and J by 3 bases, leaving 11 bases between them. Germline CDR1 is MNHEY and CDR2 is SVGEGT. The CDR3 reads CASSYPGSSYEQYF. The CDR3 coding sequence is TGTGCCAGCAGTTACCCCGGTAGCAGCTACGAGCAGTACTTC.

The CDR3 loop reads CASSPEARGTYEQYF. CDR3 coding DNA: TGTGCCAGCAGCCCAGAGGCCAGGGGAACCTACGAGCAGTACTTC. The chain carries TRBV7-6 and TRBJ2-7, with D tentatively TRBD1 (6 bases). The germline V gene has CDR1 SGHVS and CDR2 FNYEAQ. V was shortened by 5 bases and J by 2 bases, with 16 bases between the two germline ends. The CDR3 loop spans 15 amino acids.

V usage is TRBV2 and J usage is TRBJ2-1; D is perhaps TRBD1 (5 bases). CDR3 length: 14 residues. CDR1 is SNHLY and CDR2 is FYNNEI in the germline V gene. V was pared by 3 bases and J by 8 bases, with 14 bases between. The chain's CDR3 is CASSDVRAPDEQFF. The CDR3 DNA reads TGTGCCAGCAGTGACGTCAGGGCCCCCGATGAGCAGTTCTTC.

CDR3 coding DNA: TGTGCCAGCACCCTTGACAGGAGCTCCTACAATGAGCAGTTCTTC. The encoded protein is CASTLDRSSYNEQFF. The chain combines TRBV6-5 with TRBJ2-1; a possible D gene is TRBD1 (6 bases). Germline values: CDR1 MNHEY, CDR2 SVGAGI. There are 15 residues in the CDR3. Deletions cut 7 bases from V and 0 bases from J, with 13 bases between.

The rearrangement joins TRBV7-2 to TRBJ2-7, with a tentative D call TRBD1 (6 bases). The germline V gene encodes CDR1 SGHTA and CDR2 FQGNSA. Trimming removed 4 bases from V and 3 bases from J, with 13 bases in between. The CDR3 is 14 amino acids. The CDR3 loop is CASSSRQDRYEQYF. In DNA, the CDR3 is TGTGCCAGCAGCTCTCGACAGGACCGCTACGAGCAGTACTTC.

J is TRBJ1-3 and V is TRBV28; 9 bases fit TRBD1. Per the germline V gene, CDR1 is MDHEN and CDR2 is SYDVKM. The CDR3 runs to 18 residues. Losses at the gene ends were 2 bases for V and 4 bases for J; bases not matched to a gene: 12. The DNA of the CDR3 is TGTGCCAGCAGTTTACGGGAGTTACAGGGGGCGTCCGGAAACACCATATATTTT. Amino acids: CASSLRELQGASGNTIYF.

The chain couples TRBV27 to TRBJ2-5; 9 positions match TRBD2. Germline values: CDR1 MNHEY, CDR2 SMNVEV (reference sequence). The CDR3 is made up of 16 amino acids. Trimming at V came to 4 bases and at J to 5 bases, leaving 11 bases not matched to a gene. CDR3 amino acids: CASSSGLLAGGETQYF. CDR3 sequence (DNA): TGTGCCAGCAGTTCCGGGTTACTAGCGGGTGGGGAGACCCAGTACTTC.

V usage is TRBV7-8 and J usage is TRBJ2-1, with 8 positions matching TRBD2. This CDR3 has 16 residues. CDR1 SGHVS and CDR2 FQNEAQ come from the germline V gene. V trimming: 3 bases; J trimming: 7 bases; junction bases outside the gene matches: 11. Here the CDR3 DNA reads TGTGCCAGCAGCTTGTTCCCGGGACTAGGCCAAAATGAGCAGTTCTTC. Encoded protein: CASSLFPGLGQNEQFF.

The chain is built from TRBV6-7 and TRBJ2-3; unclear D gene. TRBV6-7 qualifies as an ORF whose function is uncertain. With 9 bases removed from V and 4 bases from J, the gap between germline ends came to 11 bases. CDR3 length: 12 residues. The CDR3 DNA sequence: TGTGCCAGTTCCCCTTCCGCAGATACGCAGTATTTT. Protein sequence: CASSPSADTQYF.

The chain combines TRBV9 with TRBJ2-3, with TRBD2 identical over 7 bases. Germline lookup yields CDR1 SGDLS and CDR2 YYNGEE. The CDR3 length is 15 residues. V shed 4 bases and J 2 bases; nucleotides not matched to a gene: 7. CDR3 bases: TGTGCCAGCAGCACCCGGGGGGTTCCCACAGATACGCAGTATTTT. Amino acid sequence: CASSTRGVPTDTQYF.

The J gene is TRBJ2-2, the V gene TRBV11-2, with 8 bases that match TRBD2. This CDR3 is 15 amino acids long. With V trimmed by 1 base and J by 4 bases, 2 bases remained unmatched. Germline V lookup: CDR1 SGHAT, CDR2 FQNNGV. The CDR3 DNA sequence: TGTGCCAGCAGCTTAGGTGGACTAGCCACCGGGGAGCTGTTTTTT. Translating it yields CASSLGGLATGELFF.

This chain joins TRBV3-1 (or the pseudogene TRBV3-2) and TRBJ2-7; 10 bases map to TRBD1. This CDR3 spans 17 amino acids. Germline V CDR1 and CDR2: LGHDT, YNNKEL (reference sequence). With 3 bases clipped from V and 4 bases from J, the junction kept 12 bases outside the gene matches. CDR3 loop: CASSQGTGVSGTYEQYF. In DNA, the CDR3 is TGTGCCAGCAGCCAGGGGACAGGGGTATCGGGGACTTACGAGCAGTACTTC.

The V and J genes are TRBV5-1 and TRBJ2-1; unclear D gene. Germline V gene sequence: CDR1 SGHRS, CDR2 YFSETQ. The CDR3 length is 16 residues. V lost 2 bases and J lost 3, with 15 bases in between. Written as DNA, the CDR3 is TGCGCCAGCAGCTTTGGAACAGTAGGAAACTACAATGAGCAGTTCTTC. This translates into CASSFGTVGNYNEQFF.